Included here is one T cell receptor beta chain sequence, with context. Its antigen is still unknown. The data stem from a study of siplizumab effects on memory and regulatory T cells. The data were produced by immunoSEQ multiplex PCR, yet TCRdb's version contains in-frame clones alone and is incomplete. Here the sample spans 40,000 to 45,000 clones, around 90% being singletons. Overall study results and limits: Unstimulated subsets captured only a minor fraction of alloreactive clones.

V shed 3 bases and J shed 6 bases, with 14 bases lying between them. CDR3 length: 14 amino acids. Germline loops: CDR1 SQVTM, CDR2 ANQGSEA. Specimen: naive CD4+ T cells sorted from blood. The receptor was isolated from a human donor in good health. This chain links TRBV29-1 with TRBJ2-2; no reliable D call. The CDR3 region is CSVENPYGAGELFF. CDR3 DNA sequence: TGCAGCGTTGAGAATCCATATGGGGCCGGGGAGCTGTTTTTT.